This TCR beta chain was recovered during a study of radiation and T cells in renal cell carcinoma. Findings of the study overall: From baseline, blood top tumor clonotypes peaked at 2 weeks post-radiation.

Regarding time point: blood 4 weeks post-SBRT, at nephrectomy. Treatment indicated: 15 Gy SBRT to primary tumor, nephrectomy 4 weeks later. Nephrectomy followed 15 Gy stereotactic body radiation by 4 weeks. The tumor was a clear cell renal cell carcinoma. Sequenced by immunoSEQ multiplex PCR; TCRdb stores in-frame clones only, minus some. The data contain some 30,000 clones, 81% of them singletons. The germline CDR1 and CDR2 sequences are SGHDT and YYEEEE. The ends lost 3 bases at V and 10 bases at J; junction bases unmatched: 12. The CDR3 covers 16 residues. Concerning this clone: Its antigen is undetermined.

Here the sequenced sample was blood, taken from a patient whose treatment included radiotherapy and nephrectomy. This clonotype originated in a man between 60 and 75 years old with renal cell carcinoma. The rearrangement links TRBV5-6 to TRBJ2-1; 11 bases are a match to TRBD2. The CDR3 DNA is TGTGCCAGCAGCTATACTTCTAGCGGGAGGATGCGAGAGCAGTTCTTC. The encoded protein is CASSYTSSGRMREQFF. Using reference TRBV5-6 and TRBJ2-1 for the parts outside the CDR3, the full variable domain is DAGVTQSPTHLIKTRGQQVTLRCSPKSGHDTVSWYQQALGQGPQFIFQYYEEEERQRGNFPDRFSGHQFPNYSSELNVNALLLGDSALYLCASSYTSSGRMREQFFGPGTRLTVL.